These 10 T cell receptor beta chains share one sample of origin, sequenced in a study of OX40 agonist ivuxolimab in advanced cancers. Assay used: immunoSEQ multiplex PCR; TCRdb lists only in-frame clones, some missing. The sample has under 90,000 clones, just under 95% seen once. The sample here was CD4+ or CD8+ T cells sorted from blood, taken in a trial of the OX40 agonist ivuxolimab. Receptors were obtained from an adult with an advanced solid tumor such as melanoma, head and neck, liver or kidney cancer.

This chain uses TRBV30 with TRBJ2-7, with 12 bases matching TRBD2. This CDR3 has 14 amino acids. J gave up 2 bases and V 2 bases, and 1 base lay outside the gene matches. CDR1 and CDR2 (germline): GTSNPN, SVGIG (reference sequence). The CDR3 region is CAWSSSGRAYEQYF. For the CDR3, the DNA is TGTGCCTGGAGTTCTAGCGGGAGGGCCTACGAGCAGTACTTC.

V and J are TRBV7-8 and TRBJ1-1; D is uncertain. CDR1 and CDR2 from the germline V gene are SGHVS and FQNEAQ. Trimming left V 1 base short and J 0 bases short, with 9 bases between. CDR3 length: 15 amino acids. The CDR3 DNA is TGTGCCAGCAGCTTAGTAGGCACGCTGAACACTGAAGCTTTCTTT. It encodes CASSLVGTLNTEAFF.

The chain couples TRBV6-1 to TRBJ2-1; 10 nucleotides agree with TRBD2. Per the germline V gene, CDR1 is MNHNS and CDR2 is SASEGT. This CDR3 has 14 residues. Trimming took 8 bases from V and 11 from J; bases not matched to a gene: 12. The CDR3 sequence: CASGQLAGLVQQFF. In DNA form, the CDR3 reads TGTGCCAGCGGCCAACTAGCGGGGTTAGTACAGCAGTTCTTC.

The chain carries TRBV5-1 and TRBJ2-1; possibly TRBD1 for D (6 bases). Trimming removed 0 bases from V and 4 bases from J, with 8 bases in between. The CDR3 has 14 residues. The germline V gene has CDR1 SGHRS and CDR2 YFSETQ. As DNA, the CDR3 is TGCGCCAGCAGCTTGGGAGGGGGATACAATGAGCAGTTCTTC. Its protein product is CASSLGGGYNEQFF.

This chain links TRBV5-1 with TRBJ2-3; the match to TRBD2 covers 16 bases. The junction had 5 bases not matched to a gene; V was cut back by 3 bases and J by 4 bases. The CDR3 extends over 17 amino acids. Germline-derived CDR1 and CDR2 are SGHRS and YFSETQ. The CDR3 spells CASSSQGLAGGPDTQYF. CDR3 DNA: TGCGCCAGCAGCTCCCAGGGACTAGCGGGAGGGCCAGATACGCAGTATTTT.

There are a few counts of this clone. This chain uses TRBV27 with TRBJ2-7, with D possibly TRBD1 on 6 matching bases. V lost 4 bases and J lost 3, with 16 bases in between. Germline assignment: CDR1 MNHEY and CDR2 SMNVEV (reference sequence). The CDR3 covers 15 residues. For the CDR3, the DNA is TGTGCCAGCAGTTCTCGGACAGCAGACTTCTACGAGCAGTACTTC. This sequence encodes CASSSRTADFYEQYF.

This sequence joins TRBV19 and TRBJ1-1; 11 nucleotides align to TRBD1. Germline assignment: CDR1 LNHDA and CDR2 SQIVND (reference sequence). V gave up 4 bases and J gave up 3 bases; unmatched junction bases: 1. This CDR3 is built from 14 residues. The CDR3 region is CASSTDRGHTEAFF. The CDR3 DNA sequence: TGTGCCAGTAGTACGGACAGGGGGCACACTGAAGCTTTCTTT.

This chain uses TRBV6-1 with TRBJ2-3, with D possibly being TRBD1 or TRBD2 (5 bases each). Per germline, CDR1 MNHNS and CDR2 SASEGT. This CDR3 region has 16 residues. Between the trimmed V and J ends, which lost 2 bases and 1 base, there was a span of 13 bases. In DNA form, the CDR3 reads TGTGCCAGCAGTGAACAGCTCGGGGCGGGCACAGATACGCAGTATTTT. Its protein product is CASSEQLGAGTDTQYF.

The V gene is TRBV7-9, the J gene TRBJ2-7; D may be TRBD2 (6 bases). V was pared by 1 base and J by 6 bases, with 16 bases between. Germline assignment: CDR1 SEHNR and CDR2 FQNEAQ (reference sequence). The CDR3 runs 15 residues. This CDR3 reads CASSLGAGLGGEQYF. The CDR3 DNA reads as TGTGCCAGCAGCTTAGGTGCGGGGTTGGGGGGCGAGCAGTACTTC.

V gene TRBV18 combines with J gene TRBJ2-2, with a tentative D call TRBD1 (6 bases). Between the trimmed V and J ends, which lost 5 bases and 1 base, there was a span of 8 bases. CDR1 and CDR2 (germline): KGHSH, LQKENI. This CDR3 has 14 residues. The CDR3 DNA sequence: TGTGCCAGCTCAAAGGACAGGAACACCGGGGAGCTGTTTTTT. Its protein is CASSKDRNTGELFF.